The present TCR beta chain was sequenced within a study of OX40 agonist ivuxolimab in advanced cancers. The germline V gene encodes CDR1 MNHEY and CDR2 SMNVEV (reference sequence). The CDR3 is 14 residues long. V lost 4 bases and J 6 bases, leaving 15 bases between the germline ends. The assay was immunoSEQ multiplex PCR, and TCRdb's table has in-frame clones only and misses some. The table shows some 77,000 clones, with approximately 85% occurring only once. This sequence joins TRBV27 and TRBJ1-1; no reliable D call. The source of this sequence is an adult with an advanced solid tumor such as melanoma, head and neck, liver or kidney cancer. The sample was CD4+ or CD8+ T cells sorted from blood, taken in a trial of the OX40 agonist ivuxolimab. CDR3 sequence reads: CASSSISFFAEAFF. For the CDR3, the DNA is TGTGCCAGCAGTTCGATTAGTTTTTTTGCTGAAGCTTTCTTT.